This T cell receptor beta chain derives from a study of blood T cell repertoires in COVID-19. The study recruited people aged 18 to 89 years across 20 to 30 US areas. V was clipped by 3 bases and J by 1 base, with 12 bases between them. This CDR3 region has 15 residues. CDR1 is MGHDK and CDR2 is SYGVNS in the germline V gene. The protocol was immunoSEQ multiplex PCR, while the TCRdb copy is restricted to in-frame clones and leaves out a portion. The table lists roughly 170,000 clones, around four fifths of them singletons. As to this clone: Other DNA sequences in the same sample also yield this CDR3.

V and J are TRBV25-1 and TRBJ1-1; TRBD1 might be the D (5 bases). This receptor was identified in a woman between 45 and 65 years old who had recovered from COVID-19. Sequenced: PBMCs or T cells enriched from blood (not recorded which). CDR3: CASSDPAGGNTEAFF. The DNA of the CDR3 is TGTGCCAGCAGTGACCCTGCCGGGGGGAACACTGAAGCTTTCTTT. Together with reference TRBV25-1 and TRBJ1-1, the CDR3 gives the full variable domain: EADIYQTPRYLVIGTGKKITLECSQTMGHDKMYWYQQDPGMELHLIHYSYGVNSTEKGDLSSESTVSRIRTEHFPLTLESARPSHTSQYLCASSDPAGGNTEAFFGQGTRLTVV.